This T cell receptor beta chain was identified during a study of OX40 agonist ivuxolimab in advanced cancers. Study-wide background: Patients received ivuxolimab, an intravenous treatment, every 2 weeks at 0.01 to 10 mg/kg. Patients enrolled in dose escalation were diagnosed with hepatocellular carcinoma, melanoma, renal cell or head and neck cancer. Findings of the study overall: At 0.1 to 3.0 mg/kg, clonal expansion of CD4+ and CD8+ blood T cells had occurred by week 6. Some nonresponders likewise displayed low normalized T-cell clonal expansion.

Concerning this clone itself: Its target is not known.

Measured with immunoSEQ multiplex PCR; TCRdb has only the in-frame clones, and not every one. The table shows 9,500 to 13,000 clones, with 76% occurring only once. V lost 5 bases to trimming and J lost 6 bases; unmatched junction nucleotides: 5. This CDR3 region has 15 residues. Germline CDR1 is SGHVS and CDR2 is FNYEAQ. The TCR originated in an adult with an advanced solid tumor such as melanoma, head and neck, liver or kidney cancer. V is TRBV7-6 and J is TRBJ1-4; 11 bases are a match to TRBD1. Specimen: CD4+ or CD8+ T cells sorted from blood, collected in a trial of the OX40 agonist ivuxolimab. The DNA of the CDR3 is TGTGCCAGCAGCCCCGGGACAGGGGGAGATGAAAAACTGTTTTTT. Translating gives CASSPGTGGDEKLFF.